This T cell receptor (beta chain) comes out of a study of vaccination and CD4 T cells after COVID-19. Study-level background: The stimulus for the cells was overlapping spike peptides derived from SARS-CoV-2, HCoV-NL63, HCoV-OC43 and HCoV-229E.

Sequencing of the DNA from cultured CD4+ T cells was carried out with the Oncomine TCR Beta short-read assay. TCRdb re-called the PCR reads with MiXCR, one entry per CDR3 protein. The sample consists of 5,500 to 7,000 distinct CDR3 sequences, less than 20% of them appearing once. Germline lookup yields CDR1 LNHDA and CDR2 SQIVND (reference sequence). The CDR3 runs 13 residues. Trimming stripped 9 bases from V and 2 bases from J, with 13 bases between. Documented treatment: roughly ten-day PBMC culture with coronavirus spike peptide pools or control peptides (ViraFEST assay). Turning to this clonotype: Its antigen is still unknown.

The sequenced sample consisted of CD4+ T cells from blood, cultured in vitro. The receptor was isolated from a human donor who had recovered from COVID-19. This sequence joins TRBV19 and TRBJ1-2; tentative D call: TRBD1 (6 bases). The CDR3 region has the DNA TGTGCCAGCCGATCGGGGGCGAACTATGGCTACACCTTC. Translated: CASRSGANYGYTF.